Presented here are 3 T cell receptor beta chains from one specimen sequenced in a study of memory CD4+ T cells and cytomegalovirus serostatus. Profiled with immunoSEQ multiplex PCR; TCRdb holds only in-frame clones, not every one. The table has about 41,000 clones, 70% to 80% seen once. Single viable CD3+CD4+CD8-CD45RO+ cells were sorted as the memory CD4+ T cells. The sample consisted of memory CD4+ T cells from blood. The source is an adult in good health and CMV-seronegative.

As for this clone: Additional DNA sequences in this sample encode the identical CDR3. This chain uses TRBV6-6 with TRBJ2-7, with no clear D. Germline loops: CDR1 MNHNY, CDR2 SVGAGI (reference sequence). Trimming took off 5 bases at V and 3 bases at J, with 8 bases between the two ends. The CDR3 is made up of 12 amino acids. The CDR3 DNA sequence: TGTGCCAGCAGTCGTTCGGTCTACGAGCAGTACTTC. Translating it yields CASSRSVYEQYF.

In the case of this clone: This same CDR3 is encoded by further DNA sequences in the sample. This chain joins TRBV9 and TRBJ1-1, with TRBD1 matching 7 bases. Germline loops: CDR1 SGDLS, CDR2 YYNGEE. This CDR3 spans 14 amino acids. The trim removed 3 bases at V and 1 base at J, leaving 3 bases unmatched. CDR3 residues: CASSARDRNTEAFF. CDR3 sequence (DNA): TGTGCCAGCAGCGCTCGGGACAGGAACACTGAAGCTTTCTTT.

This clone showed up just once. J is TRBJ1-1 and V is TRBV7-2; unclear D gene. The V end lost 2 bases, the J end lost 1 base, and 5 bases lay between the germline ends. Germline CDR1 is SGHTA and CDR2 is FQGNSA. There are 13 residues in the CDR3. Here the CDR3 reads CASSLSQNTEAFF. CDR3 DNA sequence: TGTGCCAGCAGCTTAAGTCAGAACACTGAAGCTTTCTTT.